Here is one TCR beta chain with its context. The antigen remains undetermined. Stated time point: week 23, last vaccination. A 20-mer mutant IDH1 peptide at 300 ug was injected subcutaneously with topical imiquimod. This record belongs to a study of a mutant IDH1 vaccine in newly diagnosed glioma. Background on the study: The initiation of vaccination occurred 4-6 weeks after radiotherapy alone, or with temozolomide cycles. Most patients had received both radiotherapy and temozolomide, the prior options being radiotherapy, temozolomide, or both. Study-level points and caveats: Among patients, roughly 93% showed immune responses induced by the vaccine. Shifts in the top peripheral T cell clonotypes seemed unrelated to pseudoprogression.

This CDR3 is 14 amino acids long. The ends lost 5 bases at V and 3 bases at J; junction bases unmatched: 5. Germline V gene data show CDR1 as MNHEY and CDR2 as SVGAGI. The assay was immunoSEQ multiplex PCR, and TCRdb's table has in-frame clones only and misses some. The table has roughly 60,000 clones, around 84% seen once. Sequenced here: PBMCs, sampled from a glioma patient whose treatment included an IDH1 peptide vaccine. The chain couples TRBV6-5 to TRBJ2-7, with TRBD1 identical over 9 bases. The receptor comes from a man aged 25-45 years with glioma. Written as DNA, the CDR3 is TGTGCCAGCAGTCCGGGACAGGGATACTACGAGCAGTACTTC. Translation gives CASSPGQGYYEQYF.